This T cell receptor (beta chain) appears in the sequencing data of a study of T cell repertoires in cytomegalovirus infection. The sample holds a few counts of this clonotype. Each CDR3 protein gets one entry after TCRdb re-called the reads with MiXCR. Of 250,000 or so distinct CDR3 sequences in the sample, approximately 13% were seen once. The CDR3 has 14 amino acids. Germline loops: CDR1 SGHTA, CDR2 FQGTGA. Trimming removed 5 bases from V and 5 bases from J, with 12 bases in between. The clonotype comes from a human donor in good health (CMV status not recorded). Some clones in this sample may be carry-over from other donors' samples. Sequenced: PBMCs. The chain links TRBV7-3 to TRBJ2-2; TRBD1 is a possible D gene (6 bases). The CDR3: CASSLGTPTGELFF. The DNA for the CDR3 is TGTGCCAGCAGCCTCGGGACACCTACCGGGGAGCTGTTTTTT.